The clone carrying this T cell receptor (beta chain) came up a few times. This CDR3 has 15 residues. CDR1 is SGHRS and CDR2 is YFSETQ in the germline V gene. V gave up 2 bases and J gave up 5 bases; unmatched junction bases: 8. The data were obtained in a study of response to subunit inactivated influenza vaccine. TCRdb used MiXCR to reprocess the RT-PCR reads, holding one entry per CDR3 protein. The table includes about 570,000 distinct CDR3 sequences, about 11% detected once. The same sample was also studied in work on T cells expressing NK-cell markers. That investigation notes: TCR beta cDNA was generated via 5'RACE template switching incorporating UMIs. An anti-gamma-delta TCR antibody restricted sorting to alpha-beta TCR T cells in several experiments. Leadership of the CD3+CD56-NKG2C+ fraction also belonged to these clonotypes in several donors.

The material was PBMCs from blood, obtained on the day of vaccination. The chain joins TRBV5-1 to TRBJ2-5, with 8 bases identical to TRBD1. This TCR derives from a man over 45 who received an inactivated influenza vaccine. Written as DNA, the CDR3 is TGCGCCAGCAGCTTCAAAGGACAGGGTTACGAGACCCAGTACTTC. Translation gives CASSFKGQGYETQYF.